Listed below are T cell receptor beta chains from one sample, sequenced in a study of identical twins' blood T cells. Each CDR3 protein is one row after TCRdb ran MiXCR on the 5' RACE reads. The sample consists of hundreds of thousands of distinct CDR3 sequences, 25% to 35% of them appearing once. The source material was PBMCs. The receptors stem from a woman aged 18 to 55 in good health. The CDR3 runs from the conserved cysteine through the conserved F or W. Each record gives: CDR3 protein, V gene, J gene, CDR3 length.

CDR3aa: CASSQVWTGGQPQHF
v_gene: TRBV3-1
j_gene: TRBJ1-5
len: 15

CDR3aa: CSARSRGGQYTQYF
v_gene: TRBV20-1
j_gene: TRBJ2-3
len: 14

CDR3aa: CASSEGQSNTEAFF
v_gene: TRBV2
j_gene: TRBJ1-1
len: 14

CDR3aa: CASSLVAAGNYEQYF
v_gene: TRBV7-9
j_gene: TRBJ2-7
len: 15

CDR3aa: CSAIASDSSYNEQFF
v_gene: TRBV20-1
j_gene: TRBJ2-1
len: 15

CDR3aa: CSARLGKLDDGGYTF
v_gene: TRBV20-1
j_gene: TRBJ1-2
len: 15

CDR3aa: CASSVMSYTEAFF
v_gene: TRBV9
j_gene: TRBJ1-1
len: 13

CDR3aa: CASSLARNTGELFF
v_gene: TRBV5-1
j_gene: TRBJ2-2
len: 14

CDR3aa: CASSGTGRNTGELFF
v_gene: TRBV25-1
j_gene: TRBJ2-2
len: 15

CDR3aa: CASSLETNQETQYF
v_gene: TRBV7-9
j_gene: TRBJ2-5
len: 14

CDR3aa: CASSVAGAFRGQGTEAFF
v_gene: TRBV9
j_gene: TRBJ1-1
len: 18

CDR3aa: CASSPDRPYEQYF
v_gene: TRBV12-3/TRBV12-4
j_gene: TRBJ2-7
len: 13

CDR3aa: CASSEIMEGYTF
v_gene: TRBV11-2
j_gene: TRBJ1-2
len: 12

CDR3aa: CASSVDKDTQYF
v_gene: TRBV9
j_gene: TRBJ2-3
len: 12

CDR3aa: CSATSDTEAFF
v_gene: TRBV20-1
j_gene: TRBJ1-1
len: 11

CDR3aa: CASSLAQQGVTEAFF
v_gene: TRBV7-8
j_gene: TRBJ1-1
len: 15

CDR3aa: CSVDRETQYF
v_gene: TRBV29-1
j_gene: TRBJ2-5
len: 10

CDR3aa: CASSYSNSNQPQHF
v_gene: TRBV6-2/TRBV6-3
j_gene: TRBJ1-5
len: 14

CDR3aa: CAISERSQAYEQYF
v_gene: TRBV10-3
j_gene: TRBJ2-7
len: 14

CDR3aa: CASSPVGLADTQYF
v_gene: TRBV7-8
j_gene: TRBJ2-3
len: 14

CDR3aa: CSASISETQYF
v_gene: TRBV20-1
j_gene: TRBJ2-5
len: 11

CDR3aa: CSVGAGGFTDTQYF
v_gene: TRBV29-1
j_gene: TRBJ2-3
len: 14

CDR3aa: CASSLGLNINTEAFF
v_gene: TRBV5-1
j_gene: TRBJ1-1
len: 15